The clone carrying this T cell receptor beta chain was detected a few times. What it binds is not known. As every portion of the isolated RNA was reverse transcribed, the sequencing read expressed TCRB transcripts. This table comes from immunoSEQ multiplex PCR, and its TCRdb copy is limited to in-frame clones, with some not included. The sample lists about 260,000 clones, 24% occurring once. This specimen comes from a study of beta chain features in type 1 diabetes. Study results and limitations: TCRB CDR3s were moderately but significantly shorter in Type 1 diabetes patients in all four CD4+ subsets. Any HLA type influence on TCRB rearrangement was left unresolved here. For type 1 diabetes patients, VDJ junctions showed fewer insertions and more deletions.

CDR3 length equals 14 residues. The germline V gene has CDR1 SQVTM and CDR2 ANQGSEA. The V and J ends lost 6 bases and 1 base respectively, with 15 bases between them. The source material was naive CD4+ T cells from blood. The chain uses TRBV29-1 and TRBJ2-5, with a possible D match to TRBD1 (6 bases). The TCR originated in a woman aged 25 to 39 with type 1 diabetes. For the CDR3, the DNA is TGCAGCGTAACGGACAGAGCCACCCAAGAGACCCAGTACTTC. Amino acid sequence: CSVTDRATQETQYF. Full variable domain (missing parts from reference TRBV29-1 and TRBJ2-5): SAVISQKPSRDICQRGTSLTIQCQVDSQVTMMFWYRQQPGQSLTLIATANQGSEATYESGFVIDKFPISRPNLTFSTLTVSNMSPEDSSIYLCSVTDRATQETQYFGPGTRLLVL.